This T cell receptor (beta chain) was observed in a study of Graves' ophthalmopathy and Graves' hyperthyroidism. CDR3 regions of TCR beta were amplified from RNA transcripts. An initial RT-PCR round employing HTBI primers preceded a second-round multiplex PCR. TCRdb reanalysed the multiplex PCR reads using MiXCR and keeps one entry per CDR3 protein. The table includes 200,000 to 250,000 distinct CDR3 sequences, approximately 21% detected once. Germline V CDR1 and CDR2: MNHNS, SASEGT. The V and J ends lost 5 bases and 0 bases respectively, with 11 bases between them. The CDR3 is 14 amino acids. The clonotype originates from a woman aged 45-65 years with Graves' ophthalmopathy. The sequenced sample was peripheral blood. This chain joins TRBV6-1 and TRBJ2-7; the D gene is possibly TRBD1 (6 bases). The CDR3: CASSPWDNSYEQYF. As DNA, the CDR3 is TGTGCCAGCAGTCCTTGGGACAACTCCTACGAGCAGTACTTC.